This passage covers 13 T cell receptor beta chains from one sample sequenced in a study of blood T cell dynamics during melanoma immunotherapy. Specified time point: week 3, after first cycle of checkpoint inhibitor. Measured with immunoSEQ multiplex PCR; TCRdb has only the in-frame clones, and not every one. The data show about 16,000 clones, about 94% seen once. This material consisted of effector memory CD8+ T cells from blood, taken from a patient treated with checkpoint blockade. These receptors all stem from a human donor with melanoma.

J is TRBJ1-1 and V is TRBV10-3, with D hard to call. The CDR3 runs 15 residues. V was pared by 1 base and J by 5 bases, with 14 bases between. Per the germline V gene, CDR1 is ENHRY and CDR2 is SYGVKD. CDR3 nucleotides: TGTGCCATCAGTGAGTTGGGAGCCGGGAGGACTGAAGCTTTCTTT. Translating it yields CAISELGAGRTEAFF.

V and J are TRBV11-1 and TRBJ1-1, with TRBD1 as a possible D gene (5 bases). Trimming took 5 bases from V and 4 from J, leaving 20 bases between them. Germline-derived CDR1 and CDR2 are SGHAT and FQDESV (reference sequence). The CDR3 consists of 16 residues. The CDR3 loop is CASSEFLGTMSTEAFF. The CDR3 DNA follows: TGTGCCAGCAGCGAATTCCTAGGGACTATGAGCACTGAAGCTTTCTTT.

The chain recombines TRBV7-3 with TRBJ2-3, with TRBD2 matching over 7 bases. Germline trimming cut 5 bases from V and 2 bases from J; bases unmatched to any gene: 7. This CDR3 is built from 15 residues. Looked up from germline, CDR1 is SGHTA and CDR2 is FQGTGA. This CDR3 reads CASSVLADYTDTQYF. The CDR3 DNA reads TGTGCCAGCAGCGTCCTAGCGGATTACACAGATACGCAGTATTTT.

CDR3 residues: CASSVGGKDEQYF. The CDR3 DNA sequence: TGTGCCAGCAGCGTAGGGGGCAAGGACGAGCAGTACTTC. The chain has TRBV9 and TRBJ2-5; weak D call: TRBD1 (5 bases). Judging by the DNA end, TRBJ2-7 fits better; the J call may be wrong. The length of the CDR3 is 13 residues. CDR1 and CDR2 (germline): SGDLS, YYNGEE.

V gene TRBV7-9 combines with J gene TRBJ2-1, with D uncertain. Germline CDR1 is SEHNR and CDR2 is FQNEAQ (reference sequence). The CDR3 has 12 residues. V lost 3 bases and J lost 9, with 9 bases in between. The CDR3 here is CASSLAVGEQFF. The CDR3 bases are TGTGCCAGCAGCTTGGCGGTTGGTGAGCAGTTCTTC.

V and J are TRBV27 and TRBJ2-2; no reliable D call. V lost 3 bases, J lost 4 bases, and 6 bases lay in between. This CDR3 contains 13 residues. Germline V gene sequence: CDR1 MNHEY, CDR2 SMNVEV (reference sequence). CDR3 DNA: TGTGCCAGCAGTTTGGGCCTCACCGGGGAGCTGTTTTTT. It encodes CASSLGLTGELFF.

Concerning this clone itself: The junction shows a germline mismatch at one end, possibly a read error. The gene calls are TRBV7-7 and TRBJ2-5, with 7 positions matching TRBD1. Germline V lookup: CDR1 SSHAT, CDR2 FNYEAQ (reference sequence). The length of the CDR3 is 15 residues. The CDR3 here is CASSLGSGDRETQYF. The CDR3 DNA reads TGTGCTAGCAGCTTGGGGTCCGGGGACAGAGAGACCCAGTACTTC.

The chain couples TRBV10-3 to TRBJ1-5; tentative D call: TRBD1 (6 bases). CDR3 length: 17 residues. Germline CDR1 is ENHRY and CDR2 is SYGVKD. The V end lost 0 bases, the J end lost 3 bases, and 15 bases lay between the germline ends. DNA of the CDR3: TGTGCCATCAGTGAGTCGATAGCGACAGGCCTCAATCAGCCCCAGCATTTT. The encoded protein is CAISESIATGLNQPQHF.

The CDR3 region is CASSRTGAPVSYEQYF. CDR3 nucleotide sequence: TGTGCCAGCAGTAGGACAGGGGCCCCTGTCTCCTACGAGCAGTACTTC. This sequence joins TRBV27 and TRBJ2-7; 9 bases map to TRBD1. CDR1 is MNHEY, CDR2 SMNVEV, per germline (reference sequence). CDR3 length: 16 residues. J gave up 0 bases and V 5 bases, and 8 bases lay outside the gene matches.

V and J are TRBV15 and TRBJ2-3; no definite D call. With 3 bases removed from V and 0 bases from J, the gap between germline ends came to 7 bases. In germline, CDR1 is LNHNV, CDR2 YYDKDF (reference sequence). The CDR3 loop spans 14 amino acids. The DNA for the CDR3 is TGTGCCACCAGCAGGACTCCTAGCACAGATACGCAGTATTTT. Its translation is CATSRTPSTDTQYF.

The gene calls are TRBV11-1 and TRBJ2-1; 11 bases map to TRBD2. The CDR3 runs 15 residues. V gave up 5 bases and J gave up 7 bases; unmatched junction bases: 7. Germline loops: CDR1 SGHAT, CDR2 FQDESV (reference sequence). The CDR3 spells CASSPTSGRTNEQFF. For the CDR3, the DNA is TGTGCCAGCAGCCCTACTAGCGGGAGAACGAATGAGCAGTTCTTC.

The chain recombines TRBV27 with TRBJ2-1; D may be TRBD2 (5 bases). This CDR3 region has 14 residues. The V end lost 5 bases, the J end lost 8 bases, and 16 bases lay between the germline ends. The germline V gene encodes CDR1 MNHEY and CDR2 SMNVEV (reference sequence). CDR3 in DNA: TGTGCCAGCAGTAATACGGGAATAGAGGATGAGCAGTTCTTC. This encodes CASSNTGIEDEQFF.

V is TRBV9 and J is TRBJ2-3, with TRBD2 as a possible D gene (6 bases). Trimming left V 4 bases short and J 1 base short, with 13 bases between. Germline V gene sequence: CDR1 SGDLS, CDR2 YYNGEE. The CDR3 length is 15 residues. The CDR3 DNA reads TGTGCCAGCAGCAATAGCGGTACCCGCACAGATACGCAGTATTTT. Encoded protein: CASSNSGTRTDTQYF.